These 28 T cell receptor beta chains came from one sample sequenced in a study of T cell responses to AZD1222 COVID-19 vaccine. Libraries were prepared by immunoSEQ multiplex PCR; TCRdb keeps only in-frame clonotypes and omits some of them. Of some 67,000 clones in the sample, about 80% were seen once. The starting material was peripheral blood, obtained 28 days after the second AZD1222 dose. The source is an adult who received the AZD1222 COVID-19 vaccine.

This chain links TRBV6-6 with TRBJ2-7; 9 bases fit TRBD1. The J segment lost 4 bases and the V segment lost 7 bases, leaving 5 bases of the junction unmatched. CDR1 is MNHNY and CDR2 is SVGAGI in the germline V gene (reference sequence). The CDR3 totals 13 residues. The CDR3 DNA sequence: TGTGCCAGCACCCCGACAGGGGGGTACGAGCAGTACTTC. The encoded protein is CASTPTGGYEQYF.

The rearrangement links TRBV30 to TRBJ2-1; D remains unclear. Trimming shortened V by 2 bases and J by 3 bases, and 5 bases separated the two germline ends. This CDR3 region has 12 residues. Germline CDR1 GTSNPN, CDR2 SVGIG (reference sequence). The CDR3 DNA is TGTGCCTGGAGTAGCTACTACAATGAGCAGTTCTTC. Translated: CAWSSYYNEQFF.

The genes are TRBV5-8 and TRBJ1-1; D is uncertain. With 0 bases removed from V and 3 bases from J, the gap between germline ends came to 6 bases. The germline gives CDR1 SGHTS, CDR2 YDEGEE. CDR3 length: 13 amino acids. The CDR3: CASSLDRDTEAFF. CDR3 DNA sequence: TGTGCCAGCAGCTTGGACCGGGACACTGAAGCTTTCTTT.

The chain carries TRBV28 and TRBJ2-7; TRBD1 might be the D (5 bases). V dropped 3 bases and J dropped 1 base, with 13 bases sitting between them. This CDR3 comprises 15 residues. Germline CDR1 reads MDHEN; CDR2 reads SYDVKM. CDR3 protein: CASSLAQGLSYEQYF. In DNA, the CDR3 is TGTGCCAGCAGTTTGGCGCAGGGCTTATCCTACGAGCAGTACTTC.

Points on this clone: The same CDR3 can be traced to other DNA sequences in this sample. This chain links TRBV29-1 with TRBJ1-1; D uncertain. The length of the CDR3 is 15 residues. Germline CDR1 SQVTM, CDR2 ANQGSEA. V was shortened by 4 bases and J by 0 bases, with 15 bases between the two germline ends. CDR3 in DNA: TGCAGCGTTGCCCCAGGCTGGGGAATGAACACTGAAGCTTTCTTT. Translation: CSVAPGWGMNTEAFF.

The V and J genes are TRBV10-1 and TRBJ2-7; 7 bases line up with TRBD2. This CDR3 spans 13 amino acids. CDR1 is WNHNN, CDR2 SYGVQD, per germline (reference sequence). The V segment lost 11 bases and the J segment 4 bases; nucleotides outside the gene matches: 11. Here the CDR3 DNA reads TGCGCCCTCGTCGGGGGGACGGGTTACGAGCAGTACTTC. This translates into CALVGGTGYEQYF.

The table lists this clone with a count of one. The CDR3, as DNA: TGTGCCTGGAGACAGGGGGTGCAAAATTCACCCCTCCACTTT. It codes for CAWRQGVQNSPLHF. This chain uses TRBV30 with TRBJ1-6; the match to TRBD1 covers 8 bases. This CDR3 is built from 14 residues. With 3 bases clipped from V and 7 bases from J, the junction kept 5 bases outside the gene matches. Germline loops: CDR1 GTSNPN, CDR2 SVGIG (reference sequence).

The chain uses TRBV6-2 or TRBV6-3 and TRBJ2-1; 7 bases are a match to TRBD2. The germline V gene has CDR1 MNHEY and CDR2 SVGEGT. CDR3 length: 17 residues. Losses at the gene ends were 4 bases for V and 7 bases for J; bases not matched to a gene: 16. CDR3 nucleotides: TGTGCCAGCAGTTCATTTTTATCTACCGGGACTACGAATGAGCAGTTCTTC. It specifies CASSSFLSTGTTNEQFF.

The chain links TRBV5-8 to TRBJ1-5; D gene unclear. The CDR3 runs 11 residues. Per germline, CDR1 SGHTS and CDR2 YDEGEE. Trimming removed 4 bases from V and 11 bases from J, with 10 bases in between. CDR3 sequence reads: CASSTGVAQHF. The CDR3 coding sequence is TGTGCCAGCAGCACCGGGGTAGCCCAGCATTTT.

V and J are TRBV28 and TRBJ2-1, with 7 bases identical to TRBD1. The CDR3 is 13 amino acids. Germline V lookup: CDR1 MDHEN, CDR2 SYDVKM. Trimming cost V 5 bases and J 5 bases; bases outside gene matches: 3. The CDR3 is CASSRDSNNEQFF. CDR3 nucleotide sequence: TGTGCCAGCAGTCGGGACAGCAACAATGAGCAGTTCTTC.

This rearrangement joins TRBV7-2 to TRBJ1-3; D is perhaps TRBD1 (6 bases). This CDR3 has 15 amino acids. CDR1 is SGHTA, CDR2 FQGNSA, per germline. Trimming removed 7 bases at V and 4 bases at J, with 17 bases between. The CDR3, as DNA: TGTGCCAGCAACTACGGTGGGGGGCCCGGAAACACCATATATTTT. Translation gives CASNYGGGPGNTIYF.

The rearrangement uses TRBV9 and TRBJ2-7, with 10 bases that match TRBD1. CDR1 and CDR2 from the germline V gene are SGDLS and YYNGEE. V was pared by 4 bases and J by 5 bases, with 15 bases of the junction left unmatched. The CDR3 covers 17 residues. The CDR3 nucleotides read TGTGCCAGCAGCCTTAGACCGGGACAGGGGTATCTCGACGAGCAGTACTTC. Its protein product is CASSLRPGQGYLDEQYF.

The gene calls are TRBV5-8 and TRBJ1-5; 7 bases align to TRBD1. The CDR3 consists of 15 residues. Germline lookup yields CDR1 SGHTS and CDR2 YDEGEE. V trimming: 6 bases; J trimming: 5 bases; junction bases outside the gene matches: 11. The CDR3 region has the DNA TGTGCCAGCACCCTAGCTAGGGACAGAGATCAGCCCCAGCATTTT. Amino acid sequence: CASTLARDRDQPQHF.

V gene TRBV11-2 combines with J gene TRBJ1-2; a possible D gene is TRBD1 (5 bases). Germline CDR1 and CDR2: SGHAT and FQNNGV. Trimming took 3 bases from V and 3 from J, leaving 8 bases between them. The CDR3 runs 13 residues. The CDR3 DNA sequence: TGTGCCAGCAGCTTTCAGGGACACTATGGCTACACCTTC. Translated, it gives CASSFQGHYGYTF.

The rearrangement uses TRBV11-2 and TRBJ2-5; 9 nucleotides line up with TRBD2. Trimming took 2 bases from V and 2 from J; bases not matched to a gene: 6. This CDR3 comprises 16 residues. Germline CDR1 reads SGHAT; CDR2 reads FQNNGV. The CDR3 nucleotides read TGTGCCAGCAGCTTATTCGGCGGGGGGGAACAAGAGACCCAGTACTTC. Its translation: CASSLFGGGEQETQYF.

A few counts support this clone. V gene TRBV5-5 combines with J gene TRBJ1-4; D not resolved. Germline V gives CDR1 SGHKS, CDR2 YYEKEE (reference sequence). Trimming cost V 1 base and J 5 bases, with 9 bases left between them. The CDR3 covers 14 residues. CDR3: CASSLSNLNEKLFF. CDR3 nucleotides: TGTGCCAGCAGCTTGTCAAACCTAAATGAAAAACTGTTTTTT.

A single count supports this clone. CDR3 sequence: CASSLGQGDDTQYF. CDR3 DNA: TGCGCCAGCAGCTTGGGGCAGGGGGATGATACGCAGTATTTT. J is TRBJ2-3 and V is TRBV5-1; TRBD1 matches 7 bases. Unmatched junction bases numbered 4, after V lost 0 bases and J lost 6 bases. The CDR3 has 14 residues. In germline, CDR1 is SGHRS, CDR2 YFSETQ.

This clone was seen once. The chain employs TRBV4-1 and TRBJ1-2, with 7 positions matching TRBD1. The germline V gene encodes CDR1 MGHRA and CDR2 YSYEKL. Losses at the gene ends were 1 base for V and 5 bases for J; bases not matched to a gene: 19. This CDR3 region has 19 residues. The CDR3 DNA is TGCGCCAGCAGCCAAGTCCCTCCAGGAGTACAGGGGCAGAGGTATGGCTACACCTTC. This codes for CASSQVPPGVQGQRYGYTF.

This chain connects TRBV7-2 to TRBJ1-2; D is unresolved. The CDR3 has 14 amino acids. Germline CDR1 and CDR2: SGHTA and FQGNSA. V dropped 7 bases and J dropped 7 bases, with 19 bases sitting between them. The CDR3 DNA is TGTGCCAGCACCCAAAGGATCAGGACGAGTGGCTACACCTTC. Translation gives CASTQRIRTSGYTF.

The chain couples TRBV29-1 to TRBJ2-5; D gene ambiguous. The CDR3 loop spans 13 amino acids. CDR1 is SQVTM and CDR2 is ANQGSEA in the germline V gene. The chain's CDR3 is CSALSPMQETQYF. The CDR3 region has the DNA TGCAGTGCTCTTAGCCCTATGCAAGAGACCCAGTACTTC.

The chain uses TRBV11-2 and TRBJ2-2; D is uncertain. Trimming left V 7 bases short and J 0 bases short, with 12 bases between. Germline CDR1 and CDR2: SGHAT and FQNNGV. The CDR3 runs to 15 residues. The chain's CDR3 is CASTWSLSNTGELFF. The CDR3 DNA sequence: TGTGCCAGCACCTGGAGTCTCTCGAACACCGGGGAGCTGTTTTTT.

This chain connects TRBV28 to TRBJ1-1; D unclear. This CDR3 has 15 amino acids. Germline lookup yields CDR1 MDHEN and CDR2 SYDVKM. V dropped 1 base and J dropped 4 bases, with 13 bases sitting between them. The CDR3 loop reads CASSLLRSLRTEAFF. The CDR3 DNA reads TGTGCCAGCAGTTTATTGCGGAGCTTGCGCACTGAAGCTTTCTTT.

This rearrangement joins TRBV6-6 to TRBJ2-1; a possible D gene is TRBD1 (6 bases). The V and J ends lost 2 bases and 7 bases respectively, with 12 bases between them. The CDR3 is 14 residues long. Germline values: CDR1 MNHNY, CDR2 SVGAGI (reference sequence). In DNA, the CDR3 is TGTGCCAGCAGTTACGTGGGGGCCTGGAATGAGCAGTTCTTC. This sequence encodes CASSYVGAWNEQFF.

The chain is built from TRBV4-2 and TRBJ1-2, with D perhaps matching TRBD1 (5 bases). CDR1 and CDR2 from the germline V gene are LGHNA and YNFKEQ. The CDR3 is 16 amino acids. V was clipped by 1 base and J by 4 bases, with 16 bases between them. This CDR3 reads CASSQVGGRRSYGYTF. CDR3 coding DNA: TGTGCCAGCAGCCAAGTTGGGGGACGTCGGAGCTATGGCTACACCTTC.

The gene calls are TRBV10-2 and TRBJ2-2; D may correspond to TRBD1 or TRBD2 (5 bases each). There are 14 residues in the CDR3. Looked up from germline, CDR1 is WSHSY and CDR2 is SAAADI. The V gene lost 4 bases and the J gene lost 5 bases, with 11 bases spanning the gap. The CDR3, as DNA: TGCGCCAGCAGTGTGGGGACCGAAACCGGGGAGCTGTTTTTT. Its protein product is CASSVGTETGELFF.

The chain combines TRBV12-5 with TRBJ1-5; D unclear. This CDR3 is 15 amino acids long. Germline-derived CDR1 and CDR2 are LGHNT and FRNRAP. V shed 7 bases and J shed 3 bases, with 16 bases lying between them. CDR3 bases: TGTGCTAGTGCCCAAAAGCTAGGGTACAATCAGCCCCAGCATTTT. Its translation: CASAQKLGYNQPQHF.

V and J are TRBV5-1 and TRBJ2-2; 8 bases agree with TRBD2. Germline CDR1 is SGHRS and CDR2 is YFSETQ. The CDR3 consists of 14 residues. After removal of 1 base from V and 4 bases from J, the junction contained 0 bases not matched to a gene. In nucleotides, the CDR3 is TGCGCCAGCAGCTTGCTAGCGGGCACCGGGGAGCTGTTTTTT. Translated: CASSLLAGTGELFF.

DNA of the CDR3: TGTGCCAGCAGCAGCGGACAAAAGGGGTACGAGCAGTACTTC. Residues: CASSSGQKGYEQYF. This sequence joins TRBV13 and TRBJ2-7, with D perhaps being TRBD1 or TRBD2 (5 bases each). CDR3 length: 14 residues. With 5 bases removed from V and 4 bases from J, the gap between germline ends came to 15 bases. Germline V lookup: CDR1 PRHDT, CDR2 FYEKMQ (reference sequence).